These 26 T cell receptor beta chains share one sample of origin, sequenced in a study of cytotoxic CD8 clonotypes in ibrutinib-treated CLL (dated by TCRdb to the early 2020s). In light of the paper, this sample's time point label describes: progressive disease on ibrutinib. Libraries came from the immunoSEQ multiplex PCR assay. TCRdb took this table from immuneACCESS and kept in-frame rearrangements with V and J called. Such tables lack part of the clones; where checked against another copy, unresolved V genes explain under half of the gap, and the rest is unexplained. For this sample there are 35,000 or so clones; roughly two thirds appear just once. The ten biggest clones cover 16% of the sample. This specimen consisted of PBMCs, obtained at disease progression, from a patient treated with ibrutinib. The receptors originated from a human donor with chronic lymphocytic leukemia.

The chain combines TRBV2 with TRBJ2-2, with TRBD1 matching 7 bases. Germline CDR1 reads SNHLY; CDR2 reads FYNNEI. Trimming removed 6 bases from V and 2 bases from J; junction bases left unmatched: 3. CDR3 length: 14 amino acids. CDR3 nucleotide sequence: TGTGCCAGCAGAAGACAGGGAAACACCGGGGAGCTGTTTTTT. As protein: CASRRQGNTGELFF.

The chain has TRBV28 and TRBJ2-1; TRBD1 matches at 7 bases. This CDR3 is 15 amino acids long. The V segment lost 6 bases and the J segment 2 bases; nucleotides outside the gene matches: 7. Germline CDR1 and CDR2: MDHEN and SYDVKM. The CDR3: CASRPRTGAYNEQFF. DNA of the CDR3: TGTGCCAGCAGGCCAAGGACAGGAGCCTACAATGAGCAGTTCTTC.

The V and J genes are TRBV5-4 and TRBJ2-1; 14 bases agree with TRBD2. V lost 4 bases and J lost 2; bases outside the gene matches: 8. This CDR3 has 18 residues. Germline CDR1 reads SGHNT; CDR2 reads YYREEE (reference sequence). The CDR3: CASSPGLAGAAAYNEQFF. DNA for the CDR3: TGTGCCAGCAGCCCGGGACTAGCGGGGGCCGCCGCCTACAATGAGCAGTTCTTC.

The chain recombines TRBV25-1 with TRBJ1-2, with 9 bases lining up with TRBD1. This CDR3 has 15 residues. After removal of 8 bases from V and 4 bases from J, the junction contained 11 bases not matched to a gene. Germline V gene lookup returns CDR1 MGHDK and CDR2 SYGVNS. CDR3 sequence reads: CASSPQQGASYGYTF. CDR3 nucleotide sequence: TGTGCCAGCTCTCCCCAACAGGGGGCATCCTATGGCTACACCTTC.

The rearrangement links TRBV14 to TRBJ1-1; TRBD1 agrees at 9 bases. Trimming removed 0 bases from V and 3 bases from J; junction bases left unmatched: 14. The CDR3 sequence is 19 residues long. CDR1 SGHDN and CDR2 FVKESK come from the germline V gene. The CDR3 loop reads CASSQEPVDRGLLDTEAFF. CDR3 coding DNA: TGTGCCAGCAGCCAAGAGCCCGTGGACAGGGGATTGTTGGACACTGAAGCTTTCTTT.

In its sample, this clone was seen a few times. The chain is built from TRBV10-3 and TRBJ1-2; TRBD1 is a possible D gene (6 bases). Germline lookup yields CDR1 ENHRY and CDR2 SYGVKD. The CDR3 covers 13 residues. V lost 4 bases and J 4 bases, leaving 10 bases between the germline ends. The DNA for the CDR3 is TGTGCCATCAGTGTCGGGGGCCTCTATGGCTACACCTTC. Amino acids: CAISVGGLYGYTF.

V and J are TRBV5-8 and TRBJ2-3, with D unresolved. Per the germline V gene, CDR1 is SGHTS and CDR2 is YDEGEE. This CDR3 has 13 amino acids. Trimming shortened V by 5 bases and J by 5 bases, and 12 bases separated the two germline ends. The CDR3 sequence is CASSSSSRDTQYF. CDR3 nucleotide sequence: TGTGCCAGCAGTTCATCCTCACGAGATACGCAGTATTTT.

This clone has only a few counts. This rearrangement joins TRBV7-8 to TRBJ2-2; 8 bases are a match to TRBD2. Unmatched junction bases numbered 2, after V lost 2 bases and J lost 6 bases. The germline gives CDR1 SGHVS, CDR2 FQNEAQ. The length of the CDR3 is 14 residues. The CDR3 is CASSLLTSAGELFF. The CDR3 DNA reads TGTGCCAGCAGCTTACTGACTAGCGCCGGGGAGCTGTTTTTT.

This sequence joins TRBV29-1 and TRBJ2-7, with 10 bases matching TRBD1. The CDR3 is made up of 13 amino acids. V lost 6 bases and J lost 2; bases outside the gene matches: 4. Germline V gives CDR1 SQVTM, CDR2 ANQGSEA. CDR3 residues: CSVLDRGPYEQYF. The CDR3, as DNA: TGCAGCGTCCTTGACAGGGGGCCCTACGAGCAGTACTTC.

The V gene is TRBV4-1, the J gene TRBJ2-7, with no clear D. The germline gives CDR1 MGHRA, CDR2 YSYEKL. Trimming shortened V by 0 bases and J by 2 bases, and 11 bases separated the two germline ends. The CDR3 is 15 amino acids. This CDR3 is CASSQDKTPTYEQYF. DNA for the CDR3: TGCGCCAGCAGCCAAGATAAGACGCCTACCTACGAGCAGTACTTC.

The chain has TRBV5-5 and TRBJ2-5; 12 bases are shared with TRBD2. Germline values: CDR1 SGHKS, CDR2 YYEKEE (reference sequence). The CDR3 runs to 17 residues. V lost 0 bases, J lost 2 bases, and 5 bases stayed unmatched. The CDR3 DNA reads TGTGCCAGCAGCTTGGGAGGACTAGCGGGGCGACAAGAGACCCAGTACTTC. This encodes CASSLGGLAGRQETQYF.

The chain uses TRBV29-1 and TRBJ2-5; a weak D match, TRBD2 (7 bases). CDR1 and CDR2 from the germline V gene are SQVTM and ANQGSEA. V shed 7 bases and J shed 4 bases, with 13 bases lying between them. This CDR3 is 12 amino acids long. In nucleotides, the CDR3 is TGCAGCGGGTGGGGGGGCTCAGAGACCCAGTACTTC. This codes for CSGWGGSETQYF.

This clone turned up a few times. The chain uses TRBV19 and TRBJ2-1, with D hard to call. Trimming took 3 bases from V and 3 from J, leaving 6 bases between them. The CDR3 extends over 13 amino acids. The germline CDR1 and CDR2 sequences are LNHDA and SQIVND (reference sequence). This CDR3 reads CASSIANYNEQFF. The CDR3 bases are TGTGCCAGTAGTATTGCCAACTACAATGAGCAGTTCTTC.

The CDR3, as DNA: TGTGCCAGCAGCGGTGGTTTCGGACAGCGTGATGGAGATACGCAGTATTTT. Translated, it gives CASSGGFGQRDGDTQYF. V gene TRBV7-2 combines with J gene TRBJ2-3, with a weak D call TRBD1 (6 bases). V lost 5 bases, J lost 5 bases, and 23 bases lay in between. Per germline, CDR1 SGHTA and CDR2 FQGNSA. The CDR3 runs 17 residues.

The genes are TRBV2 and TRBJ1-3, with D maybe TRBD1 (6 bases). Germline V gives CDR1 SNHLY, CDR2 FYNNEI. The CDR3 has 13 amino acids. Trimming pared 8 bases from V and 0 bases from J, leaving 8 bases between. The CDR3, as DNA: TGTGCCAGCCAAGGGGGCTCTGGAAACACCATATATTTT. Protein: CASQGGSGNTIYF.

J is TRBJ1-2 and V is TRBV21-1. TRBV21-1 is annotated as a pseudogene. CDR3 length equals 15 residues. The CDR3 loop reads CASSKEAIANYGYTF. In DNA form, the CDR3 reads TGTGCCAGCAGCAAAGAGGCCATAGCTAACTATGGCTACACCTTC.

This clone was recorded a few times. V and J are TRBV2 and TRBJ2-6, with D unclear. V lost 6 bases and J lost 1, with 10 bases in between. Germline V gene sequence: CDR1 SNHLY, CDR2 FYNNEI. This CDR3 contains 15 residues. As DNA, the CDR3 is TGTGCCAGCAGGGAACGTACATCTGGGGCCAACGTCCTGACTTTC. Translation gives CASRERTSGANVLTF. Full variable domain (rest looked up from reference TRBV2 and TRBJ2-6): EPEVTQTPSHQVTQMGQEVILRCVPISNHLYFYWYRQILGQKVEFLVSFYNNEISEKSEIFDDQFSVERPDGSNFTLKIRSTKLEDSAMYFCASRERTSGANVLTFGAGSRLTVL.

This clone was detected only a few times. V and J are TRBV10-3 and TRBJ1-3, with D perhaps matching TRBD1 (5 bases). The CDR3 is made up of 15 amino acids. Per germline, CDR1 ENHRY and CDR2 SYGVKD. V was cut by 6 bases and J by 2 bases, with 14 bases left in between. CDR3 loop: CAISALGAAGNTIYF. The CDR3 DNA follows: TGTGCCATCAGCGCACTAGGGGCGGCTGGAAACACCATATATTTT.

The chain has TRBV6-5 and TRBJ1-6; tentatively, D is TRBD1 (5 bases). The V gene lost 7 bases and the J gene lost 5 bases, with 15 bases spanning the gap. Germline assignment: CDR1 MNHEY and CDR2 SVGAGI. The length of the CDR3 is 15 residues. CDR3 nucleotide sequence: TGTGCCAGCACCCCGCAGGGTCCGGATAATTCACCCCTCCACTTT. Translation: CASTPQGPDNSPLHF.

This clone was observed once. CDR3 amino acids: CASSYPGQGGNTIYF. The CDR3 DNA reads as TGTGCCAGCAGTTACCCCGGACAGGGGGGAAACACCATATATTTT. This sequence joins TRBV6-7 and TRBJ1-3; 9 bases line up with TRBD1. TRBV6-7 is reported as an ORF; its role is uncertain. The CDR3 has 15 residues. V was pared by 2 bases and J by 4 bases, with 3 bases of the junction left unmatched.

The V call is TRBV5-6, the J call TRBJ1-1, with 8 bases that match TRBD1. Germline CDR1 reads SGHDT; CDR2 reads YYEEEE. The CDR3 length is 15 residues. V trimming: 5 bases; J trimming: 3 bases; junction bases outside the gene matches: 9. The CDR3 DNA reads as TGTGCCAGCAGGTCTCAGGGGGCCTCGTACACTGAAGCTTTCTTT. Translated: CASRSQGASYTEAFF.

This clone has just a few counts. The chain recombines TRBV21-1 with TRBJ2-5; the D segment call TRBD2 is taken from the table without a DNA check. TRBV21-1 is flagged as a pseudogene. The CDR3 sequence is 17 residues long. The CDR3 loop reads CASSPGLPKVGQETQYF. The CDR3 DNA sequence: TGTGCCAGCAGCCCGGGACTCCCCAAGGTGGGTCAAGAGACCCAGTACTTC.

V is TRBV7-7 and J is TRBJ1-2; 7 bases map to TRBD1. CDR3 length: 12 amino acids. Per germline, CDR1 SSHAT and CDR2 FNYEAQ (reference sequence). Here the CDR3 DNA reads TGTGCTACCACCTCGGGACAGAAGGGCTACACCTTC. Protein product: CATTSGQKGYTF.

The chain employs TRBV28 and TRBJ1-1, with D maybe TRBD1 (5 bases). V lost 7 bases, J lost 11 bases, and 17 bases lay in between. This CDR3 is built from 12 residues. Looked up from germline, CDR1 is MDHEN and CDR2 is SYDVKM. The CDR3: CASTRDSLEAFF. The CDR3 DNA reads as TGTGCCAGCACCCGGGACTCCCTCGAGGCTTTCTTT.

This clone has a handful of counts. The J gene is TRBJ2-5, the V gene TRBV25-1; 12 bases match TRBD1. CDR1 is MGHDK, CDR2 SYGVNS, per germline. J was trimmed by 4 bases and V by 0 bases; bases with no gene match: 9. The CDR3 extends over 18 amino acids. The CDR3 sequence is CASSEYRSGDRGLETQYF. DNA for the CDR3: TGTGCCAGCAGTGAATATAGGAGCGGGGACAGGGGGCTAGAGACCCAGTACTTC.

The chain uses TRBV29-1 and TRBJ1-2, with D possibly being TRBD1 (6 bases). CDR1 is SQVTM, CDR2 ANQGSEA, per germline. Deletions cut 0 bases from V and 4 bases from J, with 6 bases between. The CDR3 contains 12 residues. As DNA, the CDR3 is TGCAGCGTTGAAGACAGGGGCTATGGCTACACCTTC. It specifies CSVEDRGYGYTF.